This TCR beta chain was recovered during a study of radiotherapy plus CTLA-4 blockade in lung cancer. CDR3 length: 17 residues. The trim removed 7 bases at V and 8 bases at J, leaving 16 bases unmatched. Germline V CDR1 and CDR2: LNHNV, YYDKDF (reference sequence). TCRdb's table, derived via immunoSEQ multiplex PCR, lists solely in-frame clones and lacks some. Among tens of thousands of clones listed, more than 75% were seen once. The sequences come from peripheral blood, collected from a patient treated with radiotherapy plus ipilimumab. This receptor was identified in a human donor with non-small cell lung cancer that progressed on radiotherapy plus ipilimumab. The chain uses TRBV15 and TRBJ2-1; 11 nucleotides align to TRBD2. The CDR3 protein is CATTQLRRLAGWHEQFF. For the CDR3, the DNA is TGTGCCACCACACAACTACGGCGACTAGCGGGATGGCATGAGCAGTTCTTC. The full variable domain, with the rest looked up from reference TRBV15 and TRBJ2-1, is DAMVIQNPRYQVTQFGKPVTLSCSQTLNHNVMYWYQQKSSQAPKLLFHYYDKDFNNEADTPDNFQSRRPNTSFCFLDIRSPGLGDTAMYLCATTQLRRLAGWHEQFFGPGTRLTVL.